This T cell receptor (beta chain) is drawn from a study of regulatory and conventional T cells in RAG deficiency. The sorted conventional CD4+ T cells were CD25-low and CD127-high, with genomic DNA sequenced. The V gene's germline CDR1 is SGHKS and CDR2 YYEKEE (reference sequence). The CDR3 has 15 residues. With V trimmed by 4 bases and J by 5 bases, 10 bases remained unmatched. Points from the study as a whole: Control T-cell subsets had markedly higher Shannon entropy and lower Simpson indices than RAG-deficient patients. Treg unique TCR beta sequences were 90 to 100-fold fewer in Omenn syndrome and CID/AS patients than controls.

A note on this clone: Its cognate antigen is unknown.

Sequencing used immunoSEQ multiplex PCR; TCRdb keeps in-frame clones, though not all of them. The sample shows 20,000 to 25,000 clones, around 97% of them seen only once. These data were likewise used in another study, on regulatory T cells. Per that study: Amplification used 52 TRBV primers and 13 TRBJ primers. Regulatory T cells showed the strongest V-J pair restriction and V/J gene skewing among patient repertoires.

Sequencing was carried out using CD25- CD4+ T cells sorted from blood. V gene TRBV5-5 combines with J gene TRBJ1-2, with 8 bases identical to TRBD1. This receptor was identified in a human donor in good health. CDR3: CASSLRTGPTYGYTF. DNA for the CDR3: TGTGCCAGCAGCCTTAGGACAGGGCCGACGTATGGCTACACCTTC.